This T cell receptor beta chain was retrieved from a study of control samples from healthy donors and cancer patients. The CDR3 is 15 amino acids. The V end was cut by 6 bases, the J end by 8 bases, with 17 bases between. Per the germline V gene, CDR1 is KGHSH and CDR2 is LQKENI. In this sample, this clone turned up a few times. TCRdb keeps only in-frame clones here, not all; method: immunoSEQ multiplex PCR. The data hold hundreds of thousands of clones, with over 75% observed a single time. The sequenced sample was PBMCs. The sequence came from an older woman with lung cancer. The J gene is TRBJ1-6, the V gene TRBV18; no firm D call. This CDR3 reads CASSPIPGSDSPLHF. CDR3 sequence (DNA): TGTGCCAGCTCTCCCATCCCGGGCTCCGATTCACCCCTCCACTTT.